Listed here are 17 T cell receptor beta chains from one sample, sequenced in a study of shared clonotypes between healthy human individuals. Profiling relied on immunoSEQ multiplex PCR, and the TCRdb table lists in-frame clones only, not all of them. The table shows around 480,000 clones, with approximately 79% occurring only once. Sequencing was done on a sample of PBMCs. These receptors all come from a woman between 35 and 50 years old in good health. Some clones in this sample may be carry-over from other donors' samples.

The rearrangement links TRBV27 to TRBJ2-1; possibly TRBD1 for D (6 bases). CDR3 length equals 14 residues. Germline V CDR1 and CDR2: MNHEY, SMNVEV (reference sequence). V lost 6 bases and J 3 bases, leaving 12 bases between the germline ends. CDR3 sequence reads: CASSYRDNYNEQFF. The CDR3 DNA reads TGTGCCAGCAGCTACCGGGACAACTACAATGAGCAGTTCTTC.

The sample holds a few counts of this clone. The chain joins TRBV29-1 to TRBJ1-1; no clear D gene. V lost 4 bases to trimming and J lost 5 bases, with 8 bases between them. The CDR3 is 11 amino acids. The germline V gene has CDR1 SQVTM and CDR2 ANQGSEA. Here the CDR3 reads CSVAVGTEAFF. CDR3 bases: TGCAGCGTTGCCGTCGGGACTGAAGCTTTCTTT.

The CDR3 loop is CASSYSNGLTNYGYTF. CDR3 coding DNA: TGTGCCAGCAGTTACTCGAATGGACTTACTAACTATGGCTACACCTTC. This rearrangement joins TRBV6-6 to TRBJ1-2, with D unclear. The CDR3 totals 16 residues. V shed 0 bases and J shed 0 bases, with 11 bases lying between them. Looked up from germline, CDR1 is MNHNY and CDR2 is SVGAGI (reference sequence).

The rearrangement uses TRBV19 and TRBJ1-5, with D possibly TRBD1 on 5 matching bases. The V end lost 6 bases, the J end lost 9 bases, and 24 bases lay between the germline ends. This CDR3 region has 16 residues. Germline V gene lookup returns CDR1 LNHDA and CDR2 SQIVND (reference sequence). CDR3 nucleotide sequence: TGTGCCAGTAGCAAAAGAACCGGGACGACCGTGGGGCCCCAGCATTTT. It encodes CASSKRTGTTVGPQHF.

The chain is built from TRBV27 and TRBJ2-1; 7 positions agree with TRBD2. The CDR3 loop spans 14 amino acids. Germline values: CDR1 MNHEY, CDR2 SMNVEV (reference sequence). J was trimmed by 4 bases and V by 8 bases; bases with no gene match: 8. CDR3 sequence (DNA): TGTGCCAGCCAGCCTAGCGGATTATACAATGAGCAGTTCTTC. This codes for CASQPSGLYNEQFF.

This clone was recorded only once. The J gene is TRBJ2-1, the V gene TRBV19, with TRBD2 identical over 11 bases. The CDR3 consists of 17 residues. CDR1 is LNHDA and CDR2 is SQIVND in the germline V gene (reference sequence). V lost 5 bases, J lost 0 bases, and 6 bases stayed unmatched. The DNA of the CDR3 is TGTGCCAGTAGTCTGGGACTAGCGGACCTCTCCTACAATGAGCAGTTCTTC. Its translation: CASSLGLADLSYNEQFF.

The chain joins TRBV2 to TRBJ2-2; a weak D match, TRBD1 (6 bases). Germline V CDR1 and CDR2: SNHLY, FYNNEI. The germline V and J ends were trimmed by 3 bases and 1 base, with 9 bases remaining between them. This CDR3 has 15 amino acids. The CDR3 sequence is CASSDRDMNTGELFF. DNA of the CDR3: TGTGCCAGCAGTGATCGGGACATGAACACCGGGGAGCTGTTTTTT. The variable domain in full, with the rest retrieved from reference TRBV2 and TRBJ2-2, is EPEVTQTPSHQVTQMGQEVILRCVPISNHLYFYWYRQILGQKVEFLVSFYNNEISEKSEIFDDQFSVERPDGSNFTLKIRSTKLEDSAMYFCASSDRDMNTGELFFGEGSRLTVL.

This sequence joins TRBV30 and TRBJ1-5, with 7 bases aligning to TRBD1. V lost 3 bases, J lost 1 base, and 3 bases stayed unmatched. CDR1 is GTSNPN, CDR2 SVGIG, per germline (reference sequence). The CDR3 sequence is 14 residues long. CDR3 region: CAWSRGLSNQPQHF. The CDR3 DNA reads TGTGCCTGGAGCAGGGGGTTAAGCAATCAGCCCCAGCATTTT.

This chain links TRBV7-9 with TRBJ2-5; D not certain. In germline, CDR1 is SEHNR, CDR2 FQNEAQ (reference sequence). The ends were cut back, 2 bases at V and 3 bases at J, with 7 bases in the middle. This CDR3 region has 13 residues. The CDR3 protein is CASSLLPEETQYF. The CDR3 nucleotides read TGTGCCAGCAGCTTACTGCCAGAAGAGACCCAGTACTTC.

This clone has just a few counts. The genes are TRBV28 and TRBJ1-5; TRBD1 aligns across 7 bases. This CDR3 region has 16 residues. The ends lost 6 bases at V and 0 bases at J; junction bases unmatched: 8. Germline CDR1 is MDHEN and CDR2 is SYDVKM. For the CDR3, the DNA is TGTGCCAGCAGGCTACCGACAGGGTATAGCAATCAGCCCCAGCATTTT. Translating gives CASRLPTGYSNQPQHF.

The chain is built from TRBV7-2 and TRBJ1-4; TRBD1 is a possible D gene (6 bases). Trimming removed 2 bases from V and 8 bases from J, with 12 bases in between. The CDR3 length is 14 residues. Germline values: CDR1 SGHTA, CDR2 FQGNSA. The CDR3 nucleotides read TGTGCCAGCAGCTTAAGGGGGAGGCGGGAAAAACTGTTTTTT. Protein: CASSLRGRREKLFF.

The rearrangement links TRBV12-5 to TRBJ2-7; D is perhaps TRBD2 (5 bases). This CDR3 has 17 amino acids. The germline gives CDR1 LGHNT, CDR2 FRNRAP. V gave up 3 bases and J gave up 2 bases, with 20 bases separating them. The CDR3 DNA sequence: TGTGCTAGTGGTTTAAGGTCGGGCGGGCAGCCACCCTACGAGCAGTACTTC. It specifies CASGLRSGGQPPYEQYF.

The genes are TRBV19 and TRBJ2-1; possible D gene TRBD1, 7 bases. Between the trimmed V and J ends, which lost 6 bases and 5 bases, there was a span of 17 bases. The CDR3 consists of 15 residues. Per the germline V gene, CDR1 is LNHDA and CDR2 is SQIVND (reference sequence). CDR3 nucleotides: TGTGCCAGTAGGCGGGGACAGATTCTTAACAATGAGCAGTTCTTC. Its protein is CASRRGQILNNEQFF.

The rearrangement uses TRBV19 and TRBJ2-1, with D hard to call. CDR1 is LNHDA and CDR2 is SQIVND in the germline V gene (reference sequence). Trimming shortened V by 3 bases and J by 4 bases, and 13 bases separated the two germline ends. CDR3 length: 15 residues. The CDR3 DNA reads TGTGCCAGTAGTATTTACGCAGAAGTTTACAATGAGCAGTTCTTC. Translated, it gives CASSIYAEVYNEQFF.

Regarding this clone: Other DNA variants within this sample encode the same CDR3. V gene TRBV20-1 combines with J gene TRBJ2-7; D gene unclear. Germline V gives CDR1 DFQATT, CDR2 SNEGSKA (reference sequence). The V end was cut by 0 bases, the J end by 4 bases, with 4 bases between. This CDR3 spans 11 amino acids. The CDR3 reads CSARDSYEQYF. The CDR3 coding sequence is TGCAGTGCTAGAGATAGTTACGAGCAGTACTTC.

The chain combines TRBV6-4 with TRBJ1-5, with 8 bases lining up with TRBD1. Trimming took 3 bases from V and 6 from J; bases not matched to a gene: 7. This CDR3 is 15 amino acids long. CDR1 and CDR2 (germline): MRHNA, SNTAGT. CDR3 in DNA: TGTGCCAGCAGTGAAGAACAGGGGGTAGGTCAGCCCCAGCATTTT. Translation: CASSEEQGVGQPQHF.

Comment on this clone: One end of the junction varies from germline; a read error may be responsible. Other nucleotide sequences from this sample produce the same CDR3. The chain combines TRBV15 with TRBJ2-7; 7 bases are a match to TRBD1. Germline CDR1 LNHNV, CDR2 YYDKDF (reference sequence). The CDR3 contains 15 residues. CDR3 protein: CATSRDANRGYEQYF. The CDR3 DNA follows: TGTGCCACCAGCAGAGATGCGAACAGGGGCTACGAGCAGTATTTC.